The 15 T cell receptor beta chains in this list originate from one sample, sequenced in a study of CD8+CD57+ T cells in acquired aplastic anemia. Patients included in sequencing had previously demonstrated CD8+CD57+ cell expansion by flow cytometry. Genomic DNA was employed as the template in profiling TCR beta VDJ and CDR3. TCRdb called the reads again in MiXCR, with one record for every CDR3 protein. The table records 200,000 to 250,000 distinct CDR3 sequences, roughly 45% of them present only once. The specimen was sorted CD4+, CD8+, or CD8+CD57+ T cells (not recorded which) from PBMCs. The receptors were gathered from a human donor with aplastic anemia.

For the CDR3, the DNA is TGCAGTGCAAAGGGGACGGGGTACGAGCAGTACTTC. Its protein is CSAKGTGYEQYF. The V call is TRBV20-1, the J call TRBJ2-7; D possibly matches TRBD1 or TRBD2 (5 bases each). The CDR3 spans 12 residues. Trimming cost V 6 bases and J 4 bases, with 13 bases left between them. Germline CDR1 DFQATT, CDR2 SNEGSKA (reference sequence).

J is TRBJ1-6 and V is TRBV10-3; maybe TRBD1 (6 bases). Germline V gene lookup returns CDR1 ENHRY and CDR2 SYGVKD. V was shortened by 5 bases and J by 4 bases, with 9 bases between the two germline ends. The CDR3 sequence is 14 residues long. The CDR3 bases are TGTGCCATCAGTCCCGGACAGTATAATTCACCCCTCCACTTT. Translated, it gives CAISPGQYNSPLHF.

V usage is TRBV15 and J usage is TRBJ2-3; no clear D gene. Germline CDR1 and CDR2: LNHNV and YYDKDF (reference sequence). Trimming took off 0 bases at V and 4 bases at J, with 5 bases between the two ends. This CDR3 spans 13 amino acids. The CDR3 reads CATSRDRPDTQYF. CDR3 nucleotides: TGTGCCACCAGCAGAGACCGTCCAGATACGCAGTATTTT.

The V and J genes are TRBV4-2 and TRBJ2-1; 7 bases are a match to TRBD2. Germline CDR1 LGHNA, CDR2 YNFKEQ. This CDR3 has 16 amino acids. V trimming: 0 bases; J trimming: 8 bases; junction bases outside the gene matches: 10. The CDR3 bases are TGTGCCAGCAGCCAAGAGGCCGGTAGCGGGCCGGATGAGCAGTTCTTC. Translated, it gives CASSQEAGSGPDEQFF.

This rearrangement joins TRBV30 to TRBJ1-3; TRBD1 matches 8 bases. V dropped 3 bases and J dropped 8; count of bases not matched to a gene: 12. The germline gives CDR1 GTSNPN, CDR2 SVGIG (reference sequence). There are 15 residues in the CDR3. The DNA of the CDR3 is TGTGCCTGGAGCCGTAAGGACAGGGAGTCCGACACCATATATTTT. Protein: CAWSRKDRESDTIYF.

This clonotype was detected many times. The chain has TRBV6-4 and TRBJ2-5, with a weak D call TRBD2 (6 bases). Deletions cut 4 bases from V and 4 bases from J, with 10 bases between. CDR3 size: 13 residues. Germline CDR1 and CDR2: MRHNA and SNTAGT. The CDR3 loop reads CASSVQGGETQYF. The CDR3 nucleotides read TGTGCCAGCAGTGTCCAGGGAGGAGAGACCCAGTACTTC.

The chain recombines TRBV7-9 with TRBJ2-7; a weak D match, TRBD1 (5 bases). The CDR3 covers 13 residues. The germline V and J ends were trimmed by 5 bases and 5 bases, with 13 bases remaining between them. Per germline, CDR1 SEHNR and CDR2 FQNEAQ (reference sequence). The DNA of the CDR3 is TGTGCCAGCAGCCAATCGGACAAGCACGAGCAGTACTTC. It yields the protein CASSQSDKHEQYF.

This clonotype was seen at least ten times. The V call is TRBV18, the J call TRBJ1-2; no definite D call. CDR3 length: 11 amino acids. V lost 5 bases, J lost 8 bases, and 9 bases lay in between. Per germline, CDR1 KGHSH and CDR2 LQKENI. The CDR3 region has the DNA TGTGCCAGCTCATCCCTAATGGGCTACACCTTC. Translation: CASSSLMGYTF.

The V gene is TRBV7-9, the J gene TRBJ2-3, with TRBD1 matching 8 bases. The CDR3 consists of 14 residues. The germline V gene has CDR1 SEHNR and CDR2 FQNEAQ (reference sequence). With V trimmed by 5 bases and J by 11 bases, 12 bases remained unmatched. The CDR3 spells CASSARTGRHEQYF. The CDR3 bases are TGTGCCAGCAGCGCCCGGACAGGGCGTCACGAGCAGTATTTT.

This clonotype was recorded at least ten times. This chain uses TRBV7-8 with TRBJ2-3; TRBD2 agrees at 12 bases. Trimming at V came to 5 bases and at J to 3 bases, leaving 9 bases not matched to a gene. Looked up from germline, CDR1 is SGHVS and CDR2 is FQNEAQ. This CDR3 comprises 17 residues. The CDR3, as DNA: TGTGCCAGCAGCCCAACGCTCGGGACTAGCGGGACAGATACGCAGTATTTT. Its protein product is CASSPTLGTSGTDTQYF.

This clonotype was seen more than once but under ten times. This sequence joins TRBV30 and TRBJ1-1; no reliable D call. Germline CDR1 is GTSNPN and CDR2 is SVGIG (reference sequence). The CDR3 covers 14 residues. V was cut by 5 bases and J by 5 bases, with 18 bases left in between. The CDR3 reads CAWARAPRDTEAFF. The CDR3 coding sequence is TGTGCCTGGGCGCGGGCTCCACGGGATACTGAAGCTTTCTTT. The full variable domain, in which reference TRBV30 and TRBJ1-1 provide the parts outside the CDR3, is SQTIHQWPATLVQPVGSPLSLECTVEGTSNPNLYWYRQAAGRGLQLLFYSVGIGQISSEVPQNLSASRPQDRQFILSSKKLLLSDSGFYLCAWARAPRDTEAFFGQGTRLTVV.

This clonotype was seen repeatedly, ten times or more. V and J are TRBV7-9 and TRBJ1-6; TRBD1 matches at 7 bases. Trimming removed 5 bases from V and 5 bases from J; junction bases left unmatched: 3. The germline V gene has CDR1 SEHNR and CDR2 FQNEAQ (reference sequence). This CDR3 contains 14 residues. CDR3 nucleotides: TGTGCCAGCAGCACACAGGGGAATAATTCACCCCTCCACTTT. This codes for CASSTQGNNSPLHF.

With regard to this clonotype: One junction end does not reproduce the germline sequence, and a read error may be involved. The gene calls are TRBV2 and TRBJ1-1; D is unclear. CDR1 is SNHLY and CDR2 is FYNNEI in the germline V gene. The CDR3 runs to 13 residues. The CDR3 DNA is TGCGCCAGCACCCTAGGCCCTTCGATTGAAGCTTTCTTT. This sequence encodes CASTLGPSIEAFF.

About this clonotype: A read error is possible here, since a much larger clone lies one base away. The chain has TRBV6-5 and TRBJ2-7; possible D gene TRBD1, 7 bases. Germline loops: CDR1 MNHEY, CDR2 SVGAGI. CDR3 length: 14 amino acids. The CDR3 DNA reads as TGTGCCAGCAGTTTACAGGAGGGGGCCTACGAGCAGTGCTTC. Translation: CASSLQEGAYEQCF.

In DNA, the CDR3 is TGCAGTGCGCAAGAACATAGCGGGGCCTCCTACGAGCAGTACTTC. Residues: CSAQEHSGASYEQYF. V and J are TRBV20-1 and TRBJ2-7; 8 nucleotides match TRBD2. The CDR3 length is 15 residues. CDR1 is DFQATT and CDR2 is SNEGSKA in the germline V gene (reference sequence). The V gene end was trimmed by 6 bases and the J gene end by 0 bases; junction bases not matched to a gene: 10.